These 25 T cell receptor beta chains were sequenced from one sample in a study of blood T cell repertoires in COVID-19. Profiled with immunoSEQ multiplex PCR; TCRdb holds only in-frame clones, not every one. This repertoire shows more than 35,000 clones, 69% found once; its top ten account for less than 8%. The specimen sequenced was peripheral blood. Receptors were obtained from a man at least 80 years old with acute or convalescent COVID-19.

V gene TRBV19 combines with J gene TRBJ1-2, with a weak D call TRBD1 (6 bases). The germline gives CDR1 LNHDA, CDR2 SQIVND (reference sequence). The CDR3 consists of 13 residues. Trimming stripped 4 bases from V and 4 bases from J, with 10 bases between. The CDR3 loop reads CASSTGEGYGYTF. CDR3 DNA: TGTGCCAGTAGTACAGGGGAAGGCTATGGCTACACCTTC.

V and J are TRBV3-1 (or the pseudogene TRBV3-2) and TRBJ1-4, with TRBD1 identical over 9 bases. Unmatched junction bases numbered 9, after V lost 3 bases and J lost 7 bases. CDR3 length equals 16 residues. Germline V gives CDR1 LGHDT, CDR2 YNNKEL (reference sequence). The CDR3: CASSQQQGAPGEKLFF. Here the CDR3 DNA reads TGTGCCAGCAGCCAGCAACAGGGGGCGCCCGGTGAAAAACTGTTTTTT.

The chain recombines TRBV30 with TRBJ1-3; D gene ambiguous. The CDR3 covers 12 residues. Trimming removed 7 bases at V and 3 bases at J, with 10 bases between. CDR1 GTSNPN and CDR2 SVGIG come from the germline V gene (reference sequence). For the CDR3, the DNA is TGTGCCTTGACGGGGTTTGGAAACACCATATATTTT. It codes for CALTGFGNTIYF. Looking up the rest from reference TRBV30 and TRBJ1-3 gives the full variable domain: SQTIHQWPATLVQPVGSPLSLECTVEGTSNPNLYWYRQAAGRGLQLLFYSVGIGQISSEVPQNLSASRPQDRQFILSSKKLLLSDSGFYLCALTGFGNTIYFGEGSWLTVV.

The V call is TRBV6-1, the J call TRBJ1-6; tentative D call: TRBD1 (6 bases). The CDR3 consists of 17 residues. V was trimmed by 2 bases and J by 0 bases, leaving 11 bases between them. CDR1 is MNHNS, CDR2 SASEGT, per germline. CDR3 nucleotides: TGTGCCAGCAGTGAAAGCTGGACAGACTCCTATAATTCACCCCTCCACTTT. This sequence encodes CASSESWTDSYNSPLHF.

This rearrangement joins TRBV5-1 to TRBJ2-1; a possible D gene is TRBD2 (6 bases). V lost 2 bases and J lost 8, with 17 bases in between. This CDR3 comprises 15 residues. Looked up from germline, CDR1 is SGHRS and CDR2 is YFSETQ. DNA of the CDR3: TGCGCCAGCAGCTTCCTAGGAGGGGCCATGGATGAGCAGTTCTTC. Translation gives CASSFLGGAMDEQFF.

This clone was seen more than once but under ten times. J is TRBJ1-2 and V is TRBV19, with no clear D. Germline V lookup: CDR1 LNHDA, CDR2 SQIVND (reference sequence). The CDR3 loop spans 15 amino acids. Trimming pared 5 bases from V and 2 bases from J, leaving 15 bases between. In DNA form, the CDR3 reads TGTGCCAGTAGTGTTCTCCGCAACGGGAACTATGGCTACACCTTC. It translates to CASSVLRNGNYGYTF.

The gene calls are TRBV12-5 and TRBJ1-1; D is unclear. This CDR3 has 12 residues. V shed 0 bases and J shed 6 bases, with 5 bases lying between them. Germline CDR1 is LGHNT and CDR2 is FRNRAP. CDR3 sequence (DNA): TGTGCTAGTGGTTTGGTACATTCTGAAGCTTTCTTT. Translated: CASGLVHSEAFF.

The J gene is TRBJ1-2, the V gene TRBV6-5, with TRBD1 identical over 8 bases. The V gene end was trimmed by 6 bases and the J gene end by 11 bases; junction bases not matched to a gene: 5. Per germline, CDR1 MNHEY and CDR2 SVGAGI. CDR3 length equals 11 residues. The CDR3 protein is CASRSTGEYTF. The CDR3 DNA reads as TGTGCCAGCAGATCGACAGGGGAATACACCTTC.

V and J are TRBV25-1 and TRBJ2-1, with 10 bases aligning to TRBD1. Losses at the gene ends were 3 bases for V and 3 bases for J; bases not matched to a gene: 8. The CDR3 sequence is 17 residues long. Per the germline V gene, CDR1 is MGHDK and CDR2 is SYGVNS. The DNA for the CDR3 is TGTGCCAGCAGTGAGACCCGGGGACAGGGGAGCTACAATGAGCAGTTCTTC. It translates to CASSETRGQGSYNEQFF.

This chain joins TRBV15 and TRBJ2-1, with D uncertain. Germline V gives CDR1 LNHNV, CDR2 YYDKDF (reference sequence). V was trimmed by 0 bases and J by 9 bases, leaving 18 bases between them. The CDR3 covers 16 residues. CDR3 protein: CATSRDRWNSPGEQFF. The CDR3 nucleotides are TGTGCCACCAGCAGAGATCGGTGGAACTCGCCGGGTGAGCAGTTCTTC.

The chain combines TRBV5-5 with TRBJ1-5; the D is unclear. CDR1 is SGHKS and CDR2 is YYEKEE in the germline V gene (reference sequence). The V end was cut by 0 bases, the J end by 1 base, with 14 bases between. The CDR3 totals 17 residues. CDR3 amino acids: CASSLETPEWSNQPQHF. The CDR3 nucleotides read TGTGCCAGCAGCTTGGAGACACCCGAATGGAGCAATCAGCCCCAGCATTTT.

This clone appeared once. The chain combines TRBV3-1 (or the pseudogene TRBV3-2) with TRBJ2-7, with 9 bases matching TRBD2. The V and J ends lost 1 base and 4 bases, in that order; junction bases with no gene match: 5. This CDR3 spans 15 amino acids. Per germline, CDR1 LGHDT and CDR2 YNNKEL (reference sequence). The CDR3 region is CASSQVGLAVYEQYF. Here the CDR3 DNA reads TGTGCCAGCAGCCAAGTGGGACTAGCCGTTTACGAGCAGTACTTC.

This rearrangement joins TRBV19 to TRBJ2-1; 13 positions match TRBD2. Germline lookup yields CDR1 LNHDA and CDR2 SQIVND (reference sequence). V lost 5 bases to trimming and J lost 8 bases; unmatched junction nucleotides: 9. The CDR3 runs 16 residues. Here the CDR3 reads CASSAETSGGAYEQFF. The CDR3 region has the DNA TGTGCCAGTAGTGCCGAAACTAGCGGGGGGGCCTATGAGCAGTTCTTC.

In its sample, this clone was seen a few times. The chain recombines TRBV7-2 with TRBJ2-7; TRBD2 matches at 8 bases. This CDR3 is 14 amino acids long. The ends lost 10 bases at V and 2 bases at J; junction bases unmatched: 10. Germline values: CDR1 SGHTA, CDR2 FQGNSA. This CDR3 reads CATRLQREPYEQYF. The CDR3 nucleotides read TGTGCCACCCGGCTCCAGCGGGAGCCCTACGAGCAGTACTTC.

The CDR3, as DNA: TGCGCCAGCAGCTTGGGGCTAGGCAATCAGCCCCAGCATTTT. Its protein is CASSLGLGNQPQHF. The chain is built from TRBV5-1 and TRBJ1-5, with D unresolved. The CDR3 totals 14 residues. Germline assignment: CDR1 SGHRS and CDR2 YFSETQ. The ends were cut back, 0 bases at V and 2 bases at J, with 6 bases in the middle.

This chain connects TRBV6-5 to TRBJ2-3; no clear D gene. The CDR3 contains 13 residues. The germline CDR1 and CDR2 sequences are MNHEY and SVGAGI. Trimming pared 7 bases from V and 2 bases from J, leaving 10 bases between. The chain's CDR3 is CASIRDFTDTQYF. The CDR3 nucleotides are TGTGCCAGCATCCGAGATTTCACAGATACGCAGTATTTT.

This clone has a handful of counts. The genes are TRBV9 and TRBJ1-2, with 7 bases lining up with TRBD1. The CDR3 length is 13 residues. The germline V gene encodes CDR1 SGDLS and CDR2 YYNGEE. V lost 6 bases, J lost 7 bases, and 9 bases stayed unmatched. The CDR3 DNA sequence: TGTGCCAGCAACTTAGGGGGCTTAGCTGGCTACACCTTC. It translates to CASNLGGLAGYTF.

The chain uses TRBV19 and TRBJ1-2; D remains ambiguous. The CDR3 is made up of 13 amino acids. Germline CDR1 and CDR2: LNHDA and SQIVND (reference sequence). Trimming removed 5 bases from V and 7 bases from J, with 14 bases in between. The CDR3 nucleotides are TGTGCCAGTAGTGTCGACTTAGTCCGTGGCTACACCTTC. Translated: CASSVDLVRGYTF.

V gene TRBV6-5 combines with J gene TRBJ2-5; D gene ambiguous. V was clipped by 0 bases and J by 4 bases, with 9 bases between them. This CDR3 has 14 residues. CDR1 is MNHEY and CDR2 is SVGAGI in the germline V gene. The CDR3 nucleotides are TGTGCCAGCAGTTACTCGATGCTCGGAGAGACCCAGTACTTC. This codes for CASSYSMLGETQYF.

CDR3 in DNA: TGTGCCAGCAGCTTTATGAGAGTCGTAAGCACCGGGGAGCTGTTTTTT. It specifies CASSFMRVVSTGELFF. The J gene is TRBJ2-2, the V gene TRBV7-9; the D is unclear. Germline V gene data show CDR1 as SEHNR and CDR2 as FQNEAQ (reference sequence). This CDR3 has 16 amino acids. Trimming took 3 bases from V and 4 from J, leaving 15 bases between them.

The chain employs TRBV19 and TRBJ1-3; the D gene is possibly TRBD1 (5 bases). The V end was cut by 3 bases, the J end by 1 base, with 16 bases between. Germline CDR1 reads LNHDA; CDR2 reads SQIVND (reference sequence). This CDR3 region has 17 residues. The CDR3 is CASSMDLGPWSGNTIYF. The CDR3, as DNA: TGTGCCAGTAGTATGGATCTGGGGCCATGGTCTGGAAACACCATATATTTT. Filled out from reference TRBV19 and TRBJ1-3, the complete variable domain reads DGGITQSPKYLFRKEGQNVTLSCEQNLNHDAMYWYRQDPGQGLRLIYYSQIVNDFQKGDIAEGYSVSREKKESFPLTVTSAQKNPTAFYLCASSMDLGPWSGNTIYFGEGSWLTVV.

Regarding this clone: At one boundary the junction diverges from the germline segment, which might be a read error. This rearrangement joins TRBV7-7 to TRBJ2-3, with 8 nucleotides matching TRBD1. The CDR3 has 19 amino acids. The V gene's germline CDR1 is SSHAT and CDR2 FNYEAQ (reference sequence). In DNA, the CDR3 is TGTGCTAGCAGCTTAGGTTCAGGGGGCTCCTGGGGGGCTCCAGATACGCAGTATTTT. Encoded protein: CASSLGSGGSWGAPDTQYF.

The CDR3 sequence is CASSIGHEQYF. In DNA form, the CDR3 reads TGTGCCAGCAGTATTGGGCACGAGCAGTACTTC. The rearrangement links TRBV12-3 or TRBV12-4 to TRBJ2-7, with D unclear. Trimming took 5 bases from V and 5 from J, leaving 7 bases between them. CDR3 size: 11 residues.

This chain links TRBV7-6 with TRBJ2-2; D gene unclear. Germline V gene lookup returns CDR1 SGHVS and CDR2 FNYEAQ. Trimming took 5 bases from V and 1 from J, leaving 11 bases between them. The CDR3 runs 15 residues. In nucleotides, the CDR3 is TGTGCCAGCAGCGCCGTCCCGGGGAACACCGGGGAGCTGTTTTTT. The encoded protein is CASSAVPGNTGELFF.

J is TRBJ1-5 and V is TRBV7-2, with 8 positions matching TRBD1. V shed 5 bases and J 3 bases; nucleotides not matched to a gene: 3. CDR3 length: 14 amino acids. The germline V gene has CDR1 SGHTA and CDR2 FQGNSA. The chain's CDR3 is CASSQDRVNQPQHF. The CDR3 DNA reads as TGTGCCAGCAGCCAGGACAGGGTCAATCAGCCCCAGCATTTT.